The clone carrying this T cell receptor (beta chain) has a handful of counts. The antigen remains unidentified. The entry originates in a study of cytomegalovirus exposure and HLA in healthy donors. Study-wide findings and caveats: Presence/absence results assume similar sequencing depth per donor, which may not hold. TCR beta sequences reportedly predicted most subjects' HLA-A and HLA-B alleles accurately.

In the PCR, 60 Vbeta and 13 Jbeta primers were used. Only in-frame clones appear in the TCRdb table, and some are missing; sequencing was by immunoSEQ multiplex PCR. The repertoire consists of 200,000 to 250,000 clones, with 65% to 85% occurring once and the leading ten covering approximately 0.71%. The CDR3 consists of 16 residues. The germline CDR1 and CDR2 sequences are SNHLY and FYNNEI. V dropped 2 bases and J dropped 4; count of bases not matched to a gene: 6. The chain couples TRBV2 to TRBJ1-4; 8 bases are shared with TRBD1. Sequencing was done on a sample of PBMCs. The origin of this receptor is a boy aged 2 to 10 in good health and CMV-seronegative. This CDR3 is CASSERTGKDNEKLFF. Written as DNA, the CDR3 is TGTGCCAGCAGTGAAAGGACAGGGAAGGATAATGAAAAACTGTTTTTT.